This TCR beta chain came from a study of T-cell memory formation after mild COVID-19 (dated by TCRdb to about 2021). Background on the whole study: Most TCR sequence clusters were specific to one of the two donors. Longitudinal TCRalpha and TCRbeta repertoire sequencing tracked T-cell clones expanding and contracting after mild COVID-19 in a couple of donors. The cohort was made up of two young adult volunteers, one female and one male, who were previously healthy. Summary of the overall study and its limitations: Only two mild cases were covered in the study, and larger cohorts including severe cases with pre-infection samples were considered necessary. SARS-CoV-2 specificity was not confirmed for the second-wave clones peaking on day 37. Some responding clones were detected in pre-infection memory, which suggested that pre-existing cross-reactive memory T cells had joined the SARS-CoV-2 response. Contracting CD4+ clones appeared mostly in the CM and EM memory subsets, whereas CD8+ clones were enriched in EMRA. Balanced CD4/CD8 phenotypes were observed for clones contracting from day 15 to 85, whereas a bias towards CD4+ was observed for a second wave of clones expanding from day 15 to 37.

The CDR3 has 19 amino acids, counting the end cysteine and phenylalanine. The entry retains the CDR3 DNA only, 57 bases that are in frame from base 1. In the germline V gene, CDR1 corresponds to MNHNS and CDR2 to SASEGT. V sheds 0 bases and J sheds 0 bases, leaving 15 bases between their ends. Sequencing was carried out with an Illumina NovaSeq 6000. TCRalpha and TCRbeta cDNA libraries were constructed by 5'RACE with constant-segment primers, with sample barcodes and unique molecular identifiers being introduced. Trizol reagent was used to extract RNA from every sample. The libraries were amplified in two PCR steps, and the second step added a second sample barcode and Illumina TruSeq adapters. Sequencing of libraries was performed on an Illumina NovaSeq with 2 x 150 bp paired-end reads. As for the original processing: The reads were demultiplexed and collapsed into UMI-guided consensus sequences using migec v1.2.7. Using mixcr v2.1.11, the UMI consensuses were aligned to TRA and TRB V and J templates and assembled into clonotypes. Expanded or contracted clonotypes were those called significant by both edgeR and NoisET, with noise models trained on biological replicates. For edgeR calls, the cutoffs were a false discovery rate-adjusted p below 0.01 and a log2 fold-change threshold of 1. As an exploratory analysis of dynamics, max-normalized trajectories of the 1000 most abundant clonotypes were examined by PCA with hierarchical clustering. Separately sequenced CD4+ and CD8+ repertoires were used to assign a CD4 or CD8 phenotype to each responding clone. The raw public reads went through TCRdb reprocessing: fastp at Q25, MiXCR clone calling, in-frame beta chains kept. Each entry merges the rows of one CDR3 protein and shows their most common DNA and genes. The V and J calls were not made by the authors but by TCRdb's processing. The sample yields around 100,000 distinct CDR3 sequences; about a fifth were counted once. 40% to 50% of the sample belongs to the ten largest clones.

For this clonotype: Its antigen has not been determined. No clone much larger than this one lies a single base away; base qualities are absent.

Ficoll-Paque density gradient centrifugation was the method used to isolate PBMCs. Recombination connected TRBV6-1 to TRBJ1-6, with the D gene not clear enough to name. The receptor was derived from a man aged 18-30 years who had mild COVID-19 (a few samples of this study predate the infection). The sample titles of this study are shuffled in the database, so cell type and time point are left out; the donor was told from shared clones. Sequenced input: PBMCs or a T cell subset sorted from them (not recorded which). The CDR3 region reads CASSEALGIHSSYNSPLHF. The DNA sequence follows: TGTGCCAGCAGTGAAGCGCTAGGGATCCATAGCTCCTATAATTCACCCCTCCACTTT.